This T cell receptor (beta chain) was sequenced in a study of siplizumab effects on memory and regulatory T cells. General study findings and limits: There appeared to be greater diversity in naive T cells than in memory cells, and naive T cells seemed major contributors to the alloresponse.

As regards this clone: Its antigen remains unknown.

Assay: immunoSEQ multiplex PCR; the TCRdb copy retains only in-frame clones and omits some. The sample carries about 56,000 clones, 95% to 98% recorded once. V was clipped by 7 bases and J by 3 bases, with 22 bases between them. The CDR3 length is 16 residues. Germline V gene lookup returns CDR1 MNHEY and CDR2 SMNVEV (reference sequence). Material: naive CD8+ T cells sorted from blood. This TCR was recovered from a human donor in good health. The chain has TRBV27 and TRBJ2-7; D is unresolved. CDR3 sequence: CASIKRVGVFIYEQYF. CDR3 sequence (DNA): TGTGCCAGCATTAAACGGGTTGGGGTATTCATCTACGAGCAGTACTTC.